These 22 T cell receptor beta chains came from one sample sequenced in a study of blood T cell repertoires in COVID-19. Assay: immunoSEQ multiplex PCR; the TCRdb copy retains only in-frame clones and omits some. The profile shows about 230,000 clones, around four fifths of them singletons. Specimen: peripheral blood. These receptors all stem from a woman aged 70-85 years with active or convalescent COVID-19.

The chain has TRBV6-5 and TRBJ1-1; TRBD1 is a possible D gene (6 bases). V dropped 0 bases and J dropped 12 bases, with 20 bases sitting between them. Germline CDR1 reads MNHEY; CDR2 reads SVGAGI. This CDR3 contains 15 residues. CDR3 sequence reads: CASSYSITGWGTTFF. For the CDR3, the DNA is TGTGCCAGCAGTTACTCGATTACAGGGTGGGGGACGACTTTCTTT.

The rearrangement joins TRBV5-4 to TRBJ1-5, with D perhaps TRBD1 (6 bases). Germline-derived CDR1 and CDR2 are SGHNT and YYREEE (reference sequence). The CDR3 is 17 amino acids. The V end was cut by 0 bases, the J end by 3 bases, with 16 bases between. CDR3 in amino acids: CASSLENVRQDNQPQHF. CDR3 sequence (DNA): TGTGCCAGCAGCTTGGAAAATGTTCGACAGGACAATCAGCCCCAGCATTTT.

The V call is TRBV6-5, the J call TRBJ1-1; perhaps TRBD1 as D (5 bases). The CDR3 has 14 residues. In germline, CDR1 is MNHEY, CDR2 SVGAGI. V was cut by 8 bases and J by 6 bases, with 19 bases left in between. The CDR3 region is CASSRYGGKAEAFF. The CDR3 DNA sequence: TGTGCCAGCTCTAGGTACGGGGGAAAGGCTGAAGCTTTCTTT.

This rearrangement joins TRBV13 to TRBJ1-6; 12 bases match TRBD1. This CDR3 has 17 amino acids. Germline CDR1 reads PRHDT; CDR2 reads FYEKMQ (reference sequence). The trim removed 4 bases at V and 10 bases at J, leaving 11 bases unmatched. Here the CDR3 DNA reads TGTGCCAGCAGCTCCCGGGACAGGGGGCGGGATGGATCACCCCTCCACTTT. This translates into CASSSRDRGRDGSPLHF.

The chain carries TRBV18 and TRBJ1-6; D unclear. Trimming took off 0 bases at V and 7 bases at J, with 13 bases between the two ends. CDR1 and CDR2 from the germline V gene are KGHSH and LQKENI. CDR3 length: 16 amino acids. The CDR3 loop is CASSPPVGRGNSPLHF. CDR3 bases: TGTGCCAGCTCACCACCTGTTGGACGGGGAAATTCACCCCTCCACTTT. The variable domain in full, completed from reference TRBV18 and TRBJ1-6, reads NAGVMQNPRHLVRRRGQEARLRCSPMKGHSHVYWYRQLPEEGLKFMVYLQKENIIDESGMPKERFSAEFPKEGPSILRIQQVVRGDSAAYFCASSPPVGRGNSPLHFGNGTRLTVT.

The chain is built from TRBV13 and TRBJ2-1; no firm D call. CDR3 length: 14 residues. CDR1 is PRHDT and CDR2 is FYEKMQ in the germline V gene (reference sequence). The V and J ends lost 2 bases and 6 bases respectively, with 11 bases between them. DNA for the CDR3: TGTGCCAGCAGCTTAAGACTTCCCCCCAATGAGCAGTTCTTC. This codes for CASSLRLPPNEQFF.

CDR3 amino acids: CASSLGAGRSYEQYF. CDR3 coding DNA: TGCGCCAGCAGCTTAGGGGCGGGGCGGTCCTACGAGCAGTACTTC. The chain is built from TRBV5-1 and TRBJ2-7; TRBD2 might be the D (6 bases). Deletions cut 2 bases from V and 1 base from J, with 13 bases between. CDR1 and CDR2 (germline): SGHRS, YFSETQ. This CDR3 comprises 15 residues.

This clone was seen a handful of times. The chain combines TRBV4-2 with TRBJ2-3, with 9 bases lining up with TRBD2. Per germline, CDR1 LGHNA and CDR2 YNFKEQ. Losses at the gene ends were 0 bases for V and 0 bases for J; bases not matched to a gene: 1. The CDR3 runs 16 residues. The CDR3, as DNA: TGTGCCAGCAGCCAAGAGCGGGGGGGAAGCACAGATACGCAGTATTTT. As protein: CASSQERGGSTDTQYF.

The chain carries TRBV19 and TRBJ2-7; the D gene is possibly TRBD2 (5 bases). The CDR3 consists of 12 residues. Germline lookup yields CDR1 LNHDA and CDR2 SQIVND (reference sequence). V shed 7 bases and J shed 6 bases, with 13 bases lying between them. DNA for the CDR3: TGTGCCAGTACCACCCAAAGCGGCGAGCAGTACTTC. Its translation is CASTTQSGEQYF.

J is TRBJ1-5 and V is TRBV28; D is possibly TRBD1 (6 bases). Trimming removed 2 bases at V and 7 bases at J, with 12 bases between. Germline-derived CDR1 and CDR2 are MDHEN and SYDVKM. The CDR3 consists of 14 residues. CDR3 nucleotides: TGTGCCAGCAGTTTAGGACAGCTACAGCAGCCCCAGCATTTT. As protein: CASSLGQLQQPQHF.

The rearrangement joins TRBV9 to TRBJ2-2, with no clear D. This CDR3 region has 15 residues. Germline CDR1 and CDR2: SGDLS and YYNGEE. Between the trimmed V and J ends, which lost 0 bases and 3 bases, there was a span of 9 bases. CDR3 coding DNA: TGTGCCAGCAGCGTAGGTCCTACTCACACCGGGGAGCTGTTTTTT. Its protein product is CASSVGPTHTGELFF.

In DNA, the CDR3 is TGCGCCAGCAGCGGGGACAATCGGGAAAAACTGTTTTTT. This translates into CASSGDNREKLFF. The chain is built from TRBV5-1 and TRBJ1-4; a weak D match, TRBD1 (6 bases). The CDR3 has 13 amino acids. Trimming took 4 bases from V and 8 from J, leaving 12 bases between them. The V gene's germline CDR1 is SGHRS and CDR2 YFSETQ.

The chain uses TRBV5-1 and TRBJ2-1, with D possibly being TRBD1 (6 bases). The CDR3 is 12 residues long. From germline, CDR1 is SGHRS and CDR2 YFSETQ. The ends were cut back, 4 bases at V and 9 bases at J, with 11 bases in the middle. The CDR3 coding sequence is TGCGCCAGCAGCCAGGGGTTGGGTGAGCAGTTCTTC. Its protein product is CASSQGLGEQFF.

The chain recombines TRBV5-5 with TRBJ2-1; TRBD2 matches at 9 bases. The CDR3 sequence is 17 residues long. V was clipped by 4 bases and J by 3 bases; unmatched bases: 11. CDR1 and CDR2 (germline): SGHKS, YYEKEE (reference sequence). The CDR3 loop is CASSRKGASGDYNEQFF. Here the CDR3 DNA reads TGTGCCAGCAGCCGAAAAGGCGCTAGCGGGGACTACAATGAGCAGTTCTTC.

This clone has ten or more counts. The V gene is TRBV27, the J gene TRBJ2-1, with D perhaps matching TRBD2 (6 bases). V lost 4 bases, J lost 6 bases, and 13 bases lay in between. The CDR3 totals 14 residues. CDR1 is MNHEY, CDR2 SMNVEV, per germline (reference sequence). The CDR3 DNA follows: TGTGCCAGCAGTTACCGGACTACGATCAATGAGCAGTTCTTC. Its protein is CASSYRTTINEQFF.

This clone was found a few times. This chain links TRBV29-1 with TRBJ2-1; D call uncertain. Germline V gene lookup returns CDR1 SQVTM and CDR2 ANQGSEA. The V end lost 3 bases, the J end lost 0 bases, and 12 bases lay between the germline ends. The CDR3 sequence is 15 residues long. The CDR3 nucleotides read TGCAGCGTTGATTTCCCAGGTGGCTCCTACAATGAGCAGTTCTTC. This codes for CSVDFPGGSYNEQFF.

The chain has TRBV5-4 and TRBJ2-7, with TRBD1 matching 10 bases. Germline V gives CDR1 SGHNT, CDR2 YYREEE (reference sequence). The CDR3 is 14 amino acids. V was clipped by 3 bases and J by 3 bases; unmatched bases: 3. The CDR3: CASSYRDRGYEQYF. The CDR3 DNA sequence: TGTGCCAGCAGCTACCGGGACAGGGGCTACGAGCAGTACTTC.

The table lists this clone with a count of one. Other DNA sequences in the same sample also yield this CDR3. This sequence joins TRBV9 and TRBJ2-5, with 8 positions matching TRBD1. Unmatched junction bases numbered 1, after V lost 1 base and J lost 5 bases. Germline CDR1 SGDLS, CDR2 YYNGEE. This CDR3 comprises 13 residues. DNA for the CDR3: TGTGCCAGCAGCGTAAACAGGGGGGAGACCCAGTACTTC. It is translated as CASSVNRGETQYF.

The genes are TRBV23-1 and TRBJ2-1, with D perhaps matching TRBD1 (6 bases). TRBV23-1 is classed as an ORF, of uncertain function. The CDR3 covers 15 residues. V lost 0 bases, J lost 8 bases, and 14 bases lay in between. For the CDR3, the DNA is TGCGCCAGCAGTCAATCTGGGGGCTTGAGGCATGAGCAGTTCTTC. This sequence encodes CASSQSGGLRHEQFF.

In its sample, this clone was seen many times. This chain joins TRBV19 and TRBJ1-2; TRBD1 aligns across 7 bases. This CDR3 has 13 residues. The germline gives CDR1 LNHDA, CDR2 SQIVND (reference sequence). With V trimmed by 4 bases and J by 4 bases, 3 bases remained unmatched. CDR3 in amino acids: CASSNRGVYGYTF. Written as DNA, the CDR3 is TGTGCCAGTAGTAACAGGGGAGTCTATGGCTACACCTTC.

This chain uses TRBV30 with TRBJ2-3; 9 nucleotides agree with TRBD2. Unmatched junction bases numbered 5, after V lost 4 bases and J lost 0 bases. The CDR3 has 15 amino acids. The V gene's germline CDR1 is GTSNPN and CDR2 SVGIG (reference sequence). The CDR3 loop reads CAWTRREGSTDTQYF. The CDR3 region has the DNA TGTGCCTGGACACGGCGGGAGGGAAGCACAGATACGCAGTATTTT.

The V call is TRBV18, the J call TRBJ2-2, with TRBD1 matching 7 bases. After removal of 5 bases from V and 5 bases from J, the junction contained 5 bases not matched to a gene. Germline CDR1 is KGHSH and CDR2 is LQKENI. The CDR3 loop spans 14 amino acids. CDR3 in amino acids: CASSFDRETGELFF. The CDR3 bases are TGTGCCAGCTCATTCGACAGGGAAACCGGGGAGCTGTTTTTT.